One sample yielded the 14 T cell receptor beta chains listed below, sequenced in a study of T cells after yellow fever vaccination. MiXCR was run by TCRdb on the 5' RACE reads, yielding one entry per CDR3 protein. The data show 25,000 to 35,000 distinct CDR3 sequences, 3.5% to 5% seen once. The sequencing used CD8+ T cells sorted from PBMCs, collected 5 days after the yellow fever booster vaccination. Receptors were obtained from a young man who received the YFV17D yellow fever vaccine.

This clonotype was recorded many times. This rearrangement joins TRBV6-5 to TRBJ2-3; TRBD2 aligns across 11 bases. CDR3 length: 19 residues. Germline-derived CDR1 and CDR2 are MNHEY and SVGAGI. After removal of 0 bases from V and 0 bases from J, the junction contained 8 bases not matched to a gene. CDR3 amino acids: CASSYSPHVAGGSTDTQYF. Written as DNA, the CDR3 is TGTGCCAGCAGTTACTCTCCCCACGTAGCGGGAGGGAGCACAGATACGCAGTATTTT.

This clonotype came up many times. The rearrangement uses TRBV4-3 and TRBJ2-7; D is unclear. The V end lost 0 bases, the J end lost 0 bases, and 9 bases lay between the germline ends. The CDR3 spans 15 residues. Germline V gene data show CDR1 as LGHNA and CDR2 as YSLEER. In DNA form, the CDR3 reads TGCGCCAGCAGCCAAGAGGCAGACCCCTCCTACGAGCAGTACTTC. Its protein product is CASSQEADPSYEQYF.

This clonotype has ten or more counts. This CDR3 is CASGTQDFYEQYF. The CDR3 DNA follows: TGTGCCTCGGGGACTCAAGATTTTTACGAGCAGTACTTC. The chain carries TRBV12-3 or TRBV12-4 and TRBJ2-7; TRBD2 might be the D (6 bases). CDR3 length: 13 residues. V was trimmed by 11 bases and J by 4 bases, leaving 18 bases between them.

This clonotype has at least ten counts. The rearrangement links TRBV30 to TRBJ2-1; 10 nucleotides agree with TRBD2. V shed 1 base and J 3 bases; nucleotides not matched to a gene: 9. The CDR3 covers 17 residues. The germline V gene encodes CDR1 GTSNPN and CDR2 SVGIG (reference sequence). The CDR3 sequence is CAWSGLPSGGRYNEQFF. The DNA for the CDR3 is TGTGCCTGGAGTGGTCTCCCTAGCGGGGGACGCTACAATGAGCAGTTCTTC.

This clonotype was counted only a few times. The rearrangement joins TRBV12-3 or TRBV12-4 to TRBJ2-2, with D possibly TRBD2 on 7 matching bases. The CDR3 runs to 17 residues. V was shortened by 5 bases and J by 1 base, with 17 bases between the two germline ends. The CDR3 DNA sequence: TGTGCCAGCAGTCTCGGGGGGCCTAGCGGGAACACCGGGGAGCTGTTTTTT. Translating gives CASSLGGPSGNTGELFF.

As to this clonotype: A much larger clone differs from this one at a single base, so this may be a read error. This rearrangement joins TRBV29-1 to TRBJ2-2; a possible D gene is TRBD2 (6 bases). Looked up from germline, CDR1 is SQVTM and CDR2 is ANQGSEA. CDR3 length equals 13 residues. The CDR3 sequence is CSVEAGEAGEMFF. The CDR3 DNA reads as TGCAGCGTTGAAGCGGGAGAGGCCGGGGAGATGTTTTTT.

This clonotype has ten or more counts. The CDR3 nucleotides are TGTGCCACCAGCCCCCCAGGCGAGGCACTCATTGATACGCAGTATTTT. This translates into CATSPPGEALIDTQYF. The J gene is TRBJ2-3, the V gene TRBV15; D is undetermined. The germline CDR1 and CDR2 sequences are LNHNV and YYDKDF (reference sequence). V gave up 5 bases and J gave up 6 bases, with 21 bases separating them. The CDR3 spans 16 residues.

There are many counts of this clonotype. One junction end does not reproduce the germline sequence, and a read error may be involved. V gene TRBV30 combines with J gene TRBJ2-7; tentatively, D is TRBD2 (5 bases). The CDR3 is made up of 16 amino acids. CDR1 and CDR2 (germline): GTSNPN, SVGIG (reference sequence). In DNA form, the CDR3 reads TGTGCCTGGAGTATATCCGGCGGGTTTACCTCCGACGAGCAGTACTTC. It codes for CAWSISGGFTSDEQYF.

This clonotype has at least ten counts. This chain links TRBV7-7 with TRBJ2-7; 7 nucleotides match TRBD1. CDR1 is SSHAT and CDR2 is FNYEAQ in the germline V gene (reference sequence). V lost 4 bases and J lost 0; bases outside the gene matches: 3. The CDR3 is made up of 14 amino acids. CDR3 protein: CASSSGTASYEQYF. The CDR3 DNA follows: TGTGCCAGCAGCTCCGGGACAGCCTCCTACGAGCAGTACTTC.

This clonotype came up many times. This rearrangement joins TRBV5-4 to TRBJ2-2, with D hard to call. Germline-derived CDR1 and CDR2 are SGHNT and YYREEE (reference sequence). The V end was cut by 5 bases, the J end by 2 bases, with 10 bases between. The length of the CDR3 is 14 residues. The CDR3 region has the DNA TGTGCCAGCAGGATTATGGGTAACACCGGGGAGCTGTTTTTT. It codes for CASRIMGNTGELFF. The whole variable domain, remainder taken from reference TRBV5-4 and TRBJ2-2, is ETGVTQSPTHLIKTRGQQVTLRCSSQSGHNTVSWYQQALGQGPQFIFQYYREEENGRGNFPPRFSGLQFPNYSSELNVNALELDDSALYLCASRIMGNTGELFFGEGSRLTVL.

The table lists this clonotype with many counts. The chain is built from TRBV29-1 and TRBJ2-4; the D call may be TRBD1 or TRBD2 (5 bases each). This CDR3 has 16 residues. CDR1 is SQVTM, CDR2 ANQGSEA, per germline. Trimming took off 3 bases at V and 0 bases at J, with 15 bases between the two ends. The DNA of the CDR3 is TGCAGCGTTGACGGGGCCCCAGGCTTAGCCAAAAACATTCAGTACTTC. Amino acids: CSVDGAPGLAKNIQYF.

This clonotype has ten or more counts. V is TRBV20-1 and J is TRBJ2-1, with D perhaps TRBD1 or TRBD2 (5 bases each). Between the trimmed V and J ends, which lost 0 bases and 9 bases, there was a span of 15 bases. The CDR3 has 14 residues. The germline V gene encodes CDR1 DFQATT and CDR2 SNEGSKA (reference sequence). The CDR3 protein is CSARDLGESLEQFF. The CDR3 coding sequence is TGCAGTGCTAGAGATTTGGGGGAATCGCTTGAGCAGTTCTTC.

This clonotype has at least ten counts. V gene TRBV5-1 combines with J gene TRBJ2-7, with D perhaps matching TRBD1 (6 bases). Germline-derived CDR1 and CDR2 are SGHRS and YFSETQ. V dropped 5 bases and J dropped 2 bases, with 11 bases sitting between them. CDR3 size: 13 residues. As DNA, the CDR3 is TGCGCCAGCAGATTTACAGGGACCTACGAGCAGTACTTC. Its translation is CASRFTGTYEQYF.

This clonotype was counted at least ten times. The chain has TRBV10-3 and TRBJ1-1; 8 bases fit TRBD1. The trim removed 2 bases at V and 6 bases at J, leaving 5 bases unmatched. The germline CDR1 and CDR2 sequences are ENHRY and SYGVKD. The CDR3 is 14 amino acids. CDR3 loop: CAISEDRGSPEAFF. The CDR3 region has the DNA TGTGCCATCAGTGAGGACAGGGGTTCGCCTGAAGCTTTCTTT.